This T cell receptor (beta chain) appears in the sequencing data of a study of cytomegalovirus exposure and HLA in healthy donors. Overall study context: Earlier findings included nearly 120 million unique TCR beta sequences obtained from 150 million to 200 million T cells.

The CDR3 loop spans 14 amino acids. The germline V gene encodes CDR1 MNHNS and CDR2 SASEGT. Trimming removed 1 base from V and 6 bases from J, with 13 bases in between. A note on this clone: As yet, its antigen is unknown.

PCR used 60 Vbeta primers and 13 Jbeta primers. The data were produced by immunoSEQ multiplex PCR, yet TCRdb's version contains in-frame clones alone and is incomplete. The table lists approximately 140,000 clones, 70% to 80% of them singletons. Study observations and caveats: The classifier, whose performance was assessed in both the original and validation cohorts, reportedly diagnosed cytomegalovirus status with high specificity and sensitivity.

The clonotype originates from a woman aged 35 to 49 in good health and CMV-seropositive. Sequenced material: PBMCs. J is TRBJ2-7 and V is TRBV6-1; D might be TRBD1 (6 bases). The CDR3 spells CASSEGPLGGEQYF. The CDR3 DNA reads as TGTGCCAGCAGTGAAGGACCCTTAGGGGGCGAGCAGTACTTC.